The rows below give T cell receptor beta chains drawn from one sample of a study of blood T cell repertoires in COVID-19. Profiled with immunoSEQ multiplex PCR; TCRdb holds only in-frame clones, not every one. The sample includes 200,000 to 250,000 clones, approximately 85% of them seen just once. Sequenced material: peripheral blood. The origin of the receptors is a woman in her 70s with COVID-19, enrolled during active disease. Both conserved end residues are part of each CDR3. A D gene is named only where the DNA matches it firmly. Clone size is shown for a subset of rows, as once, few, many or a class of expanded clone.

. . TRBJ2-2 TRBV20-1 TGCAGTGCTCCCACTTCGGGGGAGCTGTTTTTT CSAPTSGELFF
. TRBD2 TRBJ2-2 TRBV9 TGTGCCAGCAGCCTGAGACTAGCGGGCGGGACCGGGGAGCTGTTTTTT CASSLRLAGGTGELFF
few . TRBJ1-6 TRBV11-1 TGTGCCAGCAGCTTTAAGGGGTATAATTCACCCCTCCACTTT CASSFKGYNSPLHF
few . TRBJ1-2 TRBV7-2 TGTGCCAGCAGCTCCCAGGGAAGTTCTAACTATGGCTACACCTTC CASSSQGSSNYGYTF
once TRBD1 TRBJ1-5 TRBV6-5 TGTGCCAGCTCCGGACAGGGAGGTTTTAATCAGCCCCAGCATTTT CASSGQGGFNQPQHF
. . TRBJ2-7 TRBV6-6 TGTGCCAGCACCCGTGGGGGGGCCTCCTACGAGCAGTACTTC CASTRGGASYEQYF
few TRBD1 TRBJ1-4 TRBV6-5 TGTGCCAGCGAGCGGGACAGGGGTAGTGAAAAACTGTTTTTT CASERDRGSEKLFF
. TRBD1 TRBJ2-2 TRBV7-2 TGTGCCAGCAGTCGATCGACGGGACAGACCTACACCGGGGAGCTGTTTTTT CASSRSTGQTYTGELFF
. TRBD1 TRBJ1-5 TRBV2 TGTGCCAGCAGTGAAAATCCTAACCGGGGGACGACAGGGGTTAATCAGCCCCAGCATTTT CASSENPNRGTTGVNQPQHF
. . TRBJ2-1 TRBV4-3 TGCGCCAGCAGCCAAGATAGAGGTAACTACAATGAGCAGTTCTTC CASSQDRGNYNEQFF
. TRBD2 TRBJ2-7 TRBV7-9 TGTGCCAGCAGCCTCCAGCGGGACGGACCCTACGAGCAGTACTTC CASSLQRDGPYEQYF
. TRBD1 TRBJ2-1 TRBV6-6 TGTGCCAGCAGTTACGGGACAGTTACCTACAATGAGCAGTTCTTC CASSYGTVTYNEQFF
. TRBD1 TRBJ2-1 TRBV2 TGTGCCAGCAGTGTTACAGGGGTAAATGAGCAGTTCTTC CASSVTGVNEQFF
. . TRBJ2-3 TRBV9 TGTGCCAGCAGCTGGGAGGGCACAGATACGCAGTATTTT CASSWEGTDTQYF
. TRBD1 TRBJ1-2 TRBV7-7 TGTGCCAGCAGCCTCCAACCGGGACAGATAACTAACTATGGCTACACCTTC CASSLQPGQITNYGYTF
. . TRBJ1-1 TRBV11-3 TGTGCCAGCAGCTTAGCAGGTAGAAGTAGTGAAGCTTTCTTT CASSLAGRSSEAFF
. TRBD1 TRBJ1-2 TRBV28 TGTGCCAGCAGTTTAGGAGGGGGCGCATATGGCTACACCTTC CASSLGGGAYGYTF
. TRBD1 TRBJ1-3 TRBV2 TGTGCCAGCAGTGGGGAGCGGGGACAGGGGTACGGAAACACCATATATTTT CASSGERGQGYGNTIYF
. TRBD1 TRBJ2-7 TRBV10-3 TGTGCCATCAGTACAGGGGGCGAGCAGTACTTC CAISTGGEQYF
. . TRBJ1-1 TRBV7-2 TGTGCCAGCAGGTCCTCAGGAAACACTGAAGCTTTCTTT CASRSSGNTEAFF
. TRBD2 TRBJ2-1 TRBV5-5 TGTGCCAGCAGCTTGCCGACCTCCAGCGGGAAGAATGAGCAGTTCTTC CASSLPTSSGKNEQFF